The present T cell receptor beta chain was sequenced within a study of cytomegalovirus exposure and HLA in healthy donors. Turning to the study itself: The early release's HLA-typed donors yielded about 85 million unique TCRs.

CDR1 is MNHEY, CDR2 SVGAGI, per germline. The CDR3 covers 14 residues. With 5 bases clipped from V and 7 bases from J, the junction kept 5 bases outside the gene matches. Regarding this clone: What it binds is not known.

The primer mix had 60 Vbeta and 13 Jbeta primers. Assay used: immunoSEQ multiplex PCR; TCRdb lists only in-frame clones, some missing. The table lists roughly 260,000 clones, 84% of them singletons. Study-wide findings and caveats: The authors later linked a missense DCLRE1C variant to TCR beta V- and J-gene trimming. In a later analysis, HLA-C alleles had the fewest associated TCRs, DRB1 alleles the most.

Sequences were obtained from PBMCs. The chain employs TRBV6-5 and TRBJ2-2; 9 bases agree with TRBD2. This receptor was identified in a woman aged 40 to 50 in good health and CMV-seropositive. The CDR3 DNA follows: TGTGCCAGCAGTGCGGGAGGGCCGGGCGGGGAGCTGTTTTTT. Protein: CASSAGGPGGELFF.